This T cell receptor beta chain derives from a study of T-cell reconstitution after alpha-beta-depleted transplantation in children. Trimming took off 4 bases at V and 0 bases at J, with 11 bases between the two ends. The CDR3 has 15 residues. Germline V gene sequence: CDR1 SGHKS, CDR2 YYEKEE (reference sequence). The TCRbeta library was prepared with unique molecular identifiers. Using its own MiXCR run on the PCR reads, TCRdb lists one record per CDR3 protein. Of about 110,000 distinct CDR3 sequences listed, 9% to 12% are singletons. In its sample, this clonotype was seen a few times. This specimen consisted of PBMCs, obtained before TCRalphabeta/CD19-depleted stem cell transplant. This clonotype was sampled from a boy younger than 10 with acute lymphoblastic leukemia, due to receive a stem cell transplant. This rearrangement joins TRBV5-5 to TRBJ1-5; D is perhaps TRBD1 (6 bases). The DNA of the CDR3 is TGTGCCAGCAGCCCTAGGGGGAATAGCAATCAGCCCCAGCATTTT. Translated, it gives CASSPRGNSNQPQHF.